This T cell receptor (beta chain) emerged from a study of type 1 regulatory T cells. TCRdb re-analysed the reads in MiXCR, keeping a single row per CDR3 protein. The data hold some 71,000 distinct CDR3 sequences, with roughly 20% observed a single time. Germline V gene lookup returns CDR1 SGHDN and CDR2 FVKESK. CDR3 length: 17 amino acids. Unmatched junction bases numbered 6, after V lost 0 bases and J lost 1 base. Study-level points and caveats: Type 1 regulatory T cells had a more restricted TCR repertoire than non-type 1 regulatory T cells.

In regard to this clonotype: As yet, its antigen is unknown.

The rearrangement uses TRBV14 and TRBJ2-5, with TRBD2 matching over 9 bases. The sample consisted of cultured type 1 regulatory T (Tr1) cells, either the whole culture or a sorted fraction (not recorded which). This clonotype was obtained from a human donor in good health. The CDR3 nucleotides are TGTGCCAGCAGCCAAGAAGTAGCGGGAGTCTTCCAAGAGACCCAGTACTTC. Translated, it gives CASSQEVAGVFQETQYF.